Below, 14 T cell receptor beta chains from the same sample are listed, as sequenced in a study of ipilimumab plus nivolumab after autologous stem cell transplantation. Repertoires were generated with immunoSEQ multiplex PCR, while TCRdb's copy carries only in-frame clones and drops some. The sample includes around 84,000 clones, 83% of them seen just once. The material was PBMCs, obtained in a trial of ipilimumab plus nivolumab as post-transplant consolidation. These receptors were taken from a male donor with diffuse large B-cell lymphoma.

The CDR3 region is CASSLGRAGGAGGYTF. For the CDR3, the DNA is TGTGCCAGCAGCTTAGGGAGGGCAGGGGGAGCTGGTGGCTACACCTTC. The chain employs TRBV7-8 and TRBJ1-2, with 7 bases lining up with TRBD1. Germline CDR1 and CDR2: SGHVS and FQNEAQ. The CDR3 has 16 amino acids. Unmatched junction bases numbered 12, after V lost 1 base and J lost 7 bases.

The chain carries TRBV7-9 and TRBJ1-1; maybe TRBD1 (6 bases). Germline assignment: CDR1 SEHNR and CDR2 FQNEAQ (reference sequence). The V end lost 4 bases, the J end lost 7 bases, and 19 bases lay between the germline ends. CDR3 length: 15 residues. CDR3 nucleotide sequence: TGTGCCAGCAGCTCCGGCGGGGGGCAGGCCGATGAAGCTTTCTTT. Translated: CASSSGGGQADEAFF.

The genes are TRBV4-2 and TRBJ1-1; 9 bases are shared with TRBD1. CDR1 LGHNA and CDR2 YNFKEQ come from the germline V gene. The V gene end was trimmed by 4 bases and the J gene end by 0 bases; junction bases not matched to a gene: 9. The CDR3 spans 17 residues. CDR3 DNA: TGTGCCAGCAGCCCTACAGGGGGCGGTCGGGTGAACACTGAAGCTTTCTTT. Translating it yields CASSPTGGGRVNTEAFF.

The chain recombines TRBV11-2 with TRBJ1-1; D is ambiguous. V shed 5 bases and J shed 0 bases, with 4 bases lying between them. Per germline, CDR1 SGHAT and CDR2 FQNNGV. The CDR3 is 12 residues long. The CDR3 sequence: CASSLMNTEAFF. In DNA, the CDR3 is TGTGCCAGCAGCCTCATGAACACTGAAGCTTTCTTT.

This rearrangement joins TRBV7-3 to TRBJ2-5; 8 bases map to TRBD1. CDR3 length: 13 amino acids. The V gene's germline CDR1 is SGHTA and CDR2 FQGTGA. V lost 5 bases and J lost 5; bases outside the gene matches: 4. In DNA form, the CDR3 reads TGTGCCAGCAGCCCTCGGACAGGGGAGACCCAGTACTTC. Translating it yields CASSPRTGETQYF.

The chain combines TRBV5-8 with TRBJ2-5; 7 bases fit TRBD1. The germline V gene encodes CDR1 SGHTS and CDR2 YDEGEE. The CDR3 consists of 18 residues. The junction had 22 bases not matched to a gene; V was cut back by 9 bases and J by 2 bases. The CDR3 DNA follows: TGTGCCAACTCCCTCAGGACAGGACTCGCCTGGGGTCAAGAGACCCAGTACTTC. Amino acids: CANSLRTGLAWGQETQYF. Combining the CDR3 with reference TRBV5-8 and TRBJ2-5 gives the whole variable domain EAGVTQSPTHLIKTRGQQATLRCSPISGHTSVYWYQQALGLGLQFLLWYDEGEERNRGNFPPRFSGRQFPNYSSELNVNALELEDSALYLCANSLRTGLAWGQETQYFGPGTRLLVL.

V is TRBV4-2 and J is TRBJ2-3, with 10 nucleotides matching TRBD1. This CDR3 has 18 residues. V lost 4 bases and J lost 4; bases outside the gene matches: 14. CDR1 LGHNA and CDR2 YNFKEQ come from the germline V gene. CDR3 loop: CASSLSPSTGGKADTQYF. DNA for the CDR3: TGTGCCAGCAGCCTCAGCCCATCGACAGGGGGCAAGGCAGATACGCAGTATTTT.

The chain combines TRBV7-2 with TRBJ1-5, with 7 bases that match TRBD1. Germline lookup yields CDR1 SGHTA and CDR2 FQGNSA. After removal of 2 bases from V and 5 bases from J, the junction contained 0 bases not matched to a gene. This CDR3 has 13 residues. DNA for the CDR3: TGTGCCAGCAGCTTACAGGGGGATCAGCCCCAGCATTTT. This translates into CASSLQGDQPQHF.

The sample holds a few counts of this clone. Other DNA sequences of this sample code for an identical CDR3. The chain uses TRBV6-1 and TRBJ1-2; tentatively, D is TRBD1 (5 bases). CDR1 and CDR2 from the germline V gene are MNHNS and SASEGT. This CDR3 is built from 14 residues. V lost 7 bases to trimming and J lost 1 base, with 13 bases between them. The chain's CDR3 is CASITGGGNYGYTF. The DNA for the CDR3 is TGTGCCAGCATCACCGGGGGAGGTAACTATGGCTACACCTTC.

CDR3 DNA: TGTGCCAGCTCACCACACGGACAGATCTACGAGCAGTACTTC. Its protein is CASSPHGQIYEQYF. The chain uses TRBV18 and TRBJ2-7; D perhaps matches TRBD1 (6 bases). V gave up 1 base and J gave up 3 bases, with 10 bases separating them. This CDR3 has 14 amino acids. From germline, CDR1 is KGHSH and CDR2 LQKENI.

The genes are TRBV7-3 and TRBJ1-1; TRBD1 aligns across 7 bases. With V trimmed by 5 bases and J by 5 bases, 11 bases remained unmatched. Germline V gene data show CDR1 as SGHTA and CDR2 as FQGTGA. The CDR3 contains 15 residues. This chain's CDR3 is CASSPRQGAGTEAFF. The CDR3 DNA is TGTGCCAGCAGCCCACGACAGGGCGCGGGGACTGAAGCTTTCTTT.

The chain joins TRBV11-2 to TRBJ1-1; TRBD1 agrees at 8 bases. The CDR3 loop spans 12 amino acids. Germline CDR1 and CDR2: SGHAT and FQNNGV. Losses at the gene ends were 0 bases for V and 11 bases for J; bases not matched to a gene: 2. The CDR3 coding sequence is TGTGCCAGCAGCTTAGAAACAGGGGGGGCTTTCTTT. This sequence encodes CASSLETGGAFF.

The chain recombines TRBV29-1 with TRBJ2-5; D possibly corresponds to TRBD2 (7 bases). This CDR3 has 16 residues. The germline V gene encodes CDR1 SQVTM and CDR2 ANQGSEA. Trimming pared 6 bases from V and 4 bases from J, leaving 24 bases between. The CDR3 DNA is TGCAGCGTGGGAGTGGGTGGCGGGGGCCACACAGAGACCCAGTACTTC. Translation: CSVGVGGGGHTETQYF. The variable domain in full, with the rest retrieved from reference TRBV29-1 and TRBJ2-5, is SAVISQKPSRDICQRGTSLTIQCQVDSQVTMMFWYRQQPGQSLTLIATANQGSEATYESGFVIDKFPISRPNLTFSTLTVSNMSPEDSSIYLCSVGVGGGGHTETQYFGPGTRLLVL.

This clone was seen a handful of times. CDR3: CASSRQGGAVAYNEQFF. As DNA, the CDR3 is TGTGCCAGCAGTCGACAAGGGGGGGCAGTTGCCTACAATGAGCAGTTCTTC. The chain uses TRBV7-3 and TRBJ2-1; D is possibly TRBD2 (7 bases). The CDR3 has 17 amino acids. Germline-derived CDR1 and CDR2 are SGHTA and FQGTGA. Trimming shortened V by 6 bases and J by 2 bases, and 20 bases separated the two germline ends.